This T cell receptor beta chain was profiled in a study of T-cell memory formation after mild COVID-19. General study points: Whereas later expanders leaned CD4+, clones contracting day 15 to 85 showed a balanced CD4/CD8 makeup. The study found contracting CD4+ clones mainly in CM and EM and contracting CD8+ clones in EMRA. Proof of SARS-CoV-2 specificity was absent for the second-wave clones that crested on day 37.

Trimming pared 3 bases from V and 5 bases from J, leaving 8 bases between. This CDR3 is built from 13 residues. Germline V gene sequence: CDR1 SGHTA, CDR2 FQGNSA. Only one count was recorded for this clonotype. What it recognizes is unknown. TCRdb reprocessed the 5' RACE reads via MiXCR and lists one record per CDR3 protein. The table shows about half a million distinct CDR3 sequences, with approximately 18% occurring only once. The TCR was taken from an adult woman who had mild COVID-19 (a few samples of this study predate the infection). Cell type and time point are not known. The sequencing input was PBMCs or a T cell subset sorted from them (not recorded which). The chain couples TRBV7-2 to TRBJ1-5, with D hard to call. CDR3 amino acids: CASSFIQDQPQHF. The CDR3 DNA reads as TGTGCCAGCAGCTTCATTCAAGATCAGCCCCAGCATTTT.